This is a list of T cell receptor beta chains from one sample in a study of T cell changes during pregnancy in multiple sclerosis. Sequenced by immunoSEQ multiplex PCR; TCRdb stores in-frame clones only, minus some. Among some 38,000 clones, 91% were seen once, and the ten largest hold approximately 0.46%. This specimen was CD4+ T cells from peripheral blood mononuclear cells, taken in the third trimester of pregnancy. The receptors were sampled from a female donor in good health, enrolled as a control in a pregnancy study. Each CDR3 is given with its conserved first and last residue. Fields, in order: V gene, J gene, D gene, clone size, CDR3 DNA, CDR3 protein. D genes are given only for firm matches. Clone size is not always given. Where it is, it says once, few, many or a class for expanded clones.

V: TRBV10-3
J: TRBJ2-7
D: -
size: -
DNA: TGTGCCATCAATCAGACTAGACCGGTCGACGAGCAGTACTTC
CDR3: CAINQTRPVDEQYF

V: TRBV7-9
J: TRBJ2-1
D: TRBD2
size: -
DNA: TGTGCCAGCAGCTTAGCAGGTAGCGGGAACTCCTACAATGAGCAGTTCTTC
CDR3: CASSLAGSGNSYNEQFF

V: TRBV11-2
J: TRBJ2-5
D: TRBD2
size: -
DNA: TGTGCCAGCGGGAGGGGTGGAGAGACCCAGTACTTC
CDR3: CASGRGGETQYF

V: TRBV6-6
J: TRBJ2-5
D: TRBD1
size: -
DNA: TGTGCCAGCAGGCTAGGACAGGGCTTAGAGACCCAGTACTTC
CDR3: CASRLGQGLETQYF

V: TRBV19
J: TRBJ1-2
D: -
size: -
DNA: TGTGCCAGTAGTATCCGCCAGGGAGGCGGCTACACCTTC
CDR3: CASSIRQGGGYTF

V: TRBV28
J: TRBJ2-7
D: -
size: -
DNA: TGTGCCAGCGGGGGCGCGTTTGACGAGCAGTACTTC
CDR3: CASGGAFDEQYF

V: TRBV18
J: TRBJ1-2
D: -
size: -
DNA: TGTGCCAGCTCACCGATTGGGAGCTATGGCTACACCTTC
CDR3: CASSPIGSYGYTF

V: TRBV7-8
J: TRBJ2-5
D: TRBD2
size: -
DNA: TGTGCCAGCAGCAGGACGGGACTAGCGGGGGAGACCCAGTACTTC
CDR3: CASSRTGLAGETQYF

V: TRBV7-9
J: TRBJ2-7
D: -
size: once
DNA: TGTGCCAGCAGCTTAGCGCTAGGAACCTACGAGCAGTACTTC
CDR3: CASSLALGTYEQYF

V: TRBV28
J: TRBJ1-4
D: -
size: -
DNA: TGTGCCAGTTCTCCGCAGAGCGTTGAAAAACTGTTTTTT
CDR3: CASSPQSVEKLFF

V: TRBV7-9
J: TRBJ2-7
D: TRBD1
size: -
DNA: TGTGCCAGCAGCTTAGCAGGGACAGGGGGCTACGAGCAGTACTTC
CDR3: CASSLAGTGGYEQYF